This T cell receptor beta chain was observed in a study of blood T cell repertoires in COVID-19 (TCRdb year 2020). About the study as a whole: Collaborator samples came from the United States, Italy and Spain and covered acute and convalescent phases of COVID-19. The prospective study material was composed of cDNA or gDNA derived from T cells, B-cell-depleted T cells, or PBMCs. The repertoires were made available in a free public database intended to serve as a resource for research on the immune response to SARS-CoV-2. The dataset comprised deeply sampled blood TCRbeta repertoires from subjects exposed to, actively infected with, or recovered from COVID-19. A de-identified subject ID, COVID-19 status, age in years and sex were almost always included in the sample metadata. Where available, HLA class I and class II types were taken from metadata supplied by the sample provider and were not determined by assay-based typing. The samples were drawn from two sources: the first 160 participants of the ongoing ImmuneRACE study, and 1,000 to 1,500 subjects contributed by 6 global collaborators. Beyond this particular receptor, the publication reports: The quantity of clinical and demographic metadata differed by source and by participant and was supplied without curation.

TCRbeta CDR3 regions were amplified from genomic DNA using the immunoSEQ Assay, a bias-controlled multiplex PCR. The paper's data handling went like this. Within the assay, amplification of reference gene primers was used to estimate how many nucleated cells each sample contained. To quantify the absolute abundance of each unique TCRbeta CDR3 rearrangement, sequence reads were collapsed and filtered. Productive Simpson clonality was computed per sample as the square root of Simpson's diversity index over productive rearrangements. TCRdb's version of the immuneACCESS table is confined to in-frame rearrangements and falls short of the full clone set. An unresolved V gene accounts for under half of the shortfall where checked; the remainder is of unknown origin. That table furnishes V, J and clone size, whereas the DNA furnished D and trimming. The sample yields tens of thousands of clones; roughly 80% were counted once. About 18% of the sample comes from the top ten.

Collaborating institutions collected whole blood in K2EDTA tubes following their own protocols. Collaborator samples were shipped for TCRbeta analysis as frozen whole blood, isolated PBMCs, or DNA extracted from either sample type. V and J are trimmed by 0 bases and 3 bases, and the gene matches miss 12 bases of the junction. The germline V gene provides CDR1 SGHVS and CDR2 FNYEAQ. The CDR3 has 19 amino acids, counting the end cysteine and phenylalanine. CDR3 DNA only is kept here, 57 bases in frame from base 1. With regard to this clone: Its recognized antigen is unknown. Base-call qualities are not available, and no considerably larger clone is one nucleotide away.

Sequenced material: peripheral blood. The sequence was obtained from a woman in her sixties or seventies with acute or convalescent COVID-19. Recombination linked TRBV7-6 to TRBJ2-2; TRBD2 agrees with 8 junctional bases. The CDR3 reads CASSLAAYRTSGYTGELFF. The DNA sequence follows: TGTGCCAGCAGCTTAGCGGCGTATAGAACTAGCGGTTACACCGGGGAGCTGTTTTTT.